These 27 T cell receptor beta chains were all obtained from the same sample, sequenced in a study of shared clonotypes between healthy human individuals. Repertoires were generated with immunoSEQ multiplex PCR, while TCRdb's copy carries only in-frame clones and drops some. The table shows millions of clones, with 90% to 95% occurring only once. Positively selected for CCR7, the CD45RO-negative cells used as naive CD8 cells excluded terminally differentiated effector memory CD45RA+ cells. Sequences were obtained from naive CD8+ T cells from PBMCs. The receptors stem from a young man in good health. Some clones in this sample may be carry-over from other donors' samples.

The chain has TRBV28 and TRBJ2-7; TRBD2 matches at 9 bases. This CDR3 has 15 residues. Germline trimming cut 7 bases from V and 5 bases from J; bases unmatched to any gene: 12. Looked up from germline, CDR1 is MDHEN and CDR2 is SYDVKM. The CDR3 DNA is TGTGCCAGCACTGGCCTAGTAGCGGGAGTGCACGAGCAGTACTTC. This sequence encodes CASTGLVAGVHEQYF.

The chain employs TRBV5-6 and TRBJ2-1; D not resolved. Deletions cut 4 bases from V and 5 bases from J, with 16 bases between. This CDR3 region has 15 residues. Germline CDR1 is SGHDT and CDR2 is YYEEEE. CDR3 nucleotides: TGTGCCAGCAGCCAAAAGCCCTGGTTAGACAATGAGCAGTTCTTC. It specifies CASSQKPWLDNEQFF.

The V call is TRBV18, the J call TRBJ1-1; 7 bases line up with TRBD1. V gave up 4 bases and J gave up 7 bases; unmatched junction bases: 3. Germline CDR1 KGHSH, CDR2 LQKENI. There are 12 residues in the CDR3. This CDR3 reads CASSLGTVEAFF. The CDR3 DNA is TGTGCCAGCTCACTCGGGACAGTTGAAGCTTTCTTT.

The chain joins TRBV19 to TRBJ1-1; possibly TRBD1 for D (6 bases). This CDR3 has 14 amino acids. Germline V gene lookup returns CDR1 LNHDA and CDR2 SQIVND (reference sequence). Trimming left V 10 bases short and J 1 base short, with 16 bases between. CDR3 DNA sequence: TGTGCCACAGACTGGGGGACAACGAACACTGAAGCTTTCTTT. Its translation is CATDWGTTNTEAFF.

The chain combines TRBV19 with TRBJ2-4, with D unresolved. Trimming took off 10 bases at V and 5 bases at J, with 12 bases between the two ends. The CDR3 covers 12 residues. Germline CDR1 and CDR2: LNHDA and SQIVND (reference sequence). The CDR3 coding sequence is TGTGCCACCCTTGGGGTGGAAAACATTCAGTACTTC. Amino acid sequence: CATLGVENIQYF.

V and J are TRBV9 and TRBJ2-1; TRBD2 might be the D (6 bases). Germline lookup yields CDR1 SGDLS and CDR2 YYNGEE. V lost 3 bases, J lost 0 bases, and 16 bases lay in between. CDR3 length equals 17 residues. Here the CDR3 reads CASSARVAEGSYNEQFF. The CDR3 DNA follows: TGTGCCAGCAGCGCTAGGGTGGCGGAGGGCTCCTACAATGAGCAGTTCTTC.

This rearrangement joins TRBV7-2 to TRBJ2-1; 11 nucleotides align to TRBD2. V was clipped by 3 bases and J by 5 bases; unmatched bases: 9. This CDR3 has 17 amino acids. The germline gives CDR1 SGHTA, CDR2 FQGNSA. The DNA for the CDR3 is TGTGCCAGCAGCTTGACAATACTAGCGGGAGACAACAATGAGCAGTTCTTC. This encodes CASSLTILAGDNNEQFF.

This clone was picked up one time. The chain employs TRBV4-1 and TRBJ1-2, with no clear D. The germline V gene encodes CDR1 MGHRA and CDR2 YSYEKL. Trimming removed 1 base from V and 4 bases from J, with 13 bases in between. The CDR3 has 15 amino acids. For the CDR3, the DNA is TGCGCCAGCAGCCAAGTGCCTCTCGAAAGCTATGGCTACACCTTC. This sequence encodes CASSQVPLESYGYTF.

The J gene is TRBJ2-7, the V gene TRBV5-1; 8 positions match TRBD2. This CDR3 comprises 14 residues. Germline V CDR1 and CDR2: SGHRS, YFSETQ. Trimming removed 4 bases from V and 7 bases from J; junction bases left unmatched: 10. CDR3 in amino acids: CASSHKIGGEEQYF. CDR3 DNA: TGCGCCAGCAGCCACAAAATCGGGGGGGAGGAGCAGTACTTC.

The chain combines TRBV4-1 with TRBJ2-1; 10 nucleotides line up with TRBD2. This CDR3 spans 20 amino acids. The junction had 14 bases not matched to a gene; V was cut back by 0 bases and J by 3 bases. Germline CDR1 MGHRA, CDR2 YSYEKL. Here the CDR3 reads CASSQEGASGSLGLYNEQFF. Written as DNA, the CDR3 is TGCGCCAGCAGCCAAGAAGGGGCTAGCGGGAGTTTAGGGCTCTACAATGAGCAGTTCTTC.

Turning to this clone: The sample contains more than one DNA sequence encoding this CDR3. The chain has TRBV27 and TRBJ1-1, with 7 bases lining up with TRBD1. Losses at the gene ends were 5 bases for V and 1 base for J; bases not matched to a gene: 4. This CDR3 contains 14 residues. The germline V gene encodes CDR1 MNHEY and CDR2 SMNVEV (reference sequence). CDR3 amino acids: CASSSRDRNTEAFF. CDR3 in DNA: TGTGCCAGCAGTAGCCGGGACAGGAACACTGAAGCTTTCTTT.

V is TRBV5-4 and J is TRBJ2-5, with 10 bases that match TRBD2. The V gene's germline CDR1 is SGHNT and CDR2 YYREEE (reference sequence). The CDR3 totals 15 residues. V was pared by 2 bases and J by 2 bases, with 3 bases of the junction left unmatched. CDR3 sequence reads: CASSFELAGQETQYF. For the CDR3, the DNA is TGTGCCAGCAGCTTTGAACTAGCGGGACAAGAGACCCAGTACTTC.

The rearrangement joins TRBV2 to TRBJ1-1, with 8 bases lining up with TRBD1. This CDR3 is 13 amino acids long. The V and J ends lost 5 bases and 5 bases, in that order; junction bases with no gene match: 4. Germline V gene sequence: CDR1 SNHLY, CDR2 FYNNEI. The CDR3 coding sequence is TGTGCCAGCAGTCGGACAGGGAGTACTGAAGCTTTCTTT. Amino acids: CASSRTGSTEAFF.

This clone was recorded once. The chain employs TRBV5-1 and TRBJ2-1; TRBD2 is a possible D gene (5 bases). The CDR3 has 16 amino acids. Germline lookup yields CDR1 SGHRS and CDR2 YFSETQ. The germline V and J ends were trimmed by 0 bases and 8 bases, with 18 bases remaining between them. The CDR3 is CASSLDGGPPDDEQFF. In DNA form, the CDR3 reads TGCGCCAGCAGCTTGGATGGCGGGCCTCCGGACGATGAGCAGTTCTTC.

In this sample, this clone turned up a few times. The rearrangement links TRBV30 to TRBJ1-4; possible D gene TRBD1, 6 bases. From germline, CDR1 is GTSNPN and CDR2 SVGIG (reference sequence). Trimming took off 3 bases at V and 5 bases at J, with 13 bases between the two ends. The CDR3 runs 14 residues. The CDR3 region is CAWRGDTRNEKLFF. In DNA form, the CDR3 reads TGTGCCTGGAGAGGGGACACCCGAAATGAAAAACTGTTTTTT.

The chain links TRBV11-2 to TRBJ1-2; the D gene is possibly TRBD1 (5 bases). The ends were cut back, 1 base at V and 8 bases at J, with 14 bases in the middle. This CDR3 has 14 amino acids. CDR1 and CDR2 from the germline V gene are SGHAT and FQNNGV. Here the CDR3 DNA reads TGTGCCAGCAGCTTAGGTATGGGGCCGTACGGCTACACCTTC. Protein: CASSLGMGPYGYTF.

CDR3 sequence reads: CASSPRLAGGPAGGELFF. The CDR3 DNA reads TGTGCCAGCAGCCCGAGACTAGCGGGAGGGCCAGCGGGCGGGGAGCTGTTTTTT. This rearrangement joins TRBV7-3 to TRBJ2-2; TRBD2 matches at 14 bases. With V trimmed by 5 bases and J by 7 bases, 12 bases remained unmatched. The germline V gene has CDR1 SGHTA and CDR2 FQGTGA. The CDR3 is made up of 18 amino acids.

The V and J genes are TRBV15 and TRBJ1-2; D call uncertain. V lost 5 bases and J lost 6, with 10 bases in between. Germline V CDR1 and CDR2: LNHNV, YYDKDF (reference sequence). There are 12 residues in the CDR3. CDR3 sequence reads: CATSPTADGYTF. DNA of the CDR3: TGTGCCACCAGCCCCACAGCGGATGGCTACACCTTC.

Notes on this clone: Other DNA sequences in the sample encode the same CDR3. V and J are TRBV4-1 and TRBJ2-1; D is possibly TRBD2 (6 bases). CDR3 length: 15 residues. With 2 bases removed from V and 0 bases from J, the gap between germline ends came to 8 bases. Germline loops: CDR1 MGHRA, CDR2 YSYEKL. This chain's CDR3 is CASSQRGNSYNEQFF. CDR3 sequence (DNA): TGCGCCAGCAGCCAACGGGGGAACTCCTACAATGAGCAGTTCTTC.

This chain links TRBV30 with TRBJ2-3; TRBD2 aligns across 7 bases. The CDR3 sequence is 14 residues long. Germline trimming cut 2 bases from V and 4 bases from J; bases unmatched to any gene: 6. Germline V gene lookup returns CDR1 GTSNPN and CDR2 SVGIG (reference sequence). CDR3 bases: TGTGCCTGGAGTAGTGGTCGGGGGGCAGATACGCAGTATTTT. It encodes CAWSSGRGADTQYF.

Note on this clone: Other DNA sequences of this sample code for an identical CDR3. The gene calls are TRBV27 and TRBJ2-7; no definite D call. This CDR3 region has 13 residues. Trimming took off 3 bases at V and 4 bases at J, with 10 bases between the two ends. Germline CDR1 MNHEY, CDR2 SMNVEV (reference sequence). The CDR3 loop is CASSFGPRYEQYF. For the CDR3, the DNA is TGTGCCAGCAGTTTTGGGCCCCGGTACGAGCAGTACTTC.

This chain uses TRBV7-2 with TRBJ2-7; 9 bases line up with TRBD2. J lost 6 bases, V lost 1 base, and 10 bases had no gene match. Germline V lookup: CDR1 SGHTA, CDR2 FQGNSA. The CDR3 loop spans 16 amino acids. CDR3 bases: TGTGCCAGCAGCTTAGTAGCGGGAGCGCCCGTGTCCGAGCAGTACTTC. Translation: CASSLVAGAPVSEQYF.

The CDR3 DNA sequence: TGCGCCAGCGACAGGGACTGGCCTAGCGGGAGTATGTACAATGAGCAGTTCTTC. Its protein is CASDRDWPSGSMYNEQFF. The chain combines TRBV5-1 with TRBJ2-1; 10 bases are shared with TRBD2. The CDR3 is 18 residues long. Trimming cost V 7 bases and J 4 bases; bases outside gene matches: 17. Germline loops: CDR1 SGHRS, CDR2 YFSETQ.

This chain connects TRBV10-1 to TRBJ2-5; 9 nucleotides agree with TRBD1. Germline V gene lookup returns CDR1 WNHNN and CDR2 SYGVQD (reference sequence). The CDR3 covers 14 residues. V trimming: 2 bases; J trimming: 5 bases; junction bases outside the gene matches: 3. CDR3 loop: CASSEGTGWETQYF. CDR3 sequence (DNA): TGCGCCAGCAGTGAGGGGACAGGGTGGGAGACCCAGTACTTC.

This clone was counted once. This sequence joins TRBV9 and TRBJ2-3; the match to TRBD2 covers 9 bases. The CDR3 is 14 residues long. Per the germline V gene, CDR1 is SGDLS and CDR2 is YYNGEE. With 5 bases clipped from V and 4 bases from J, the junction kept 5 bases outside the gene matches. Here the CDR3 reads CASSASGNSDTQYF. CDR3 coding DNA: TGTGCCAGCAGTGCTAGCGGGAACTCAGATACGCAGTATTTT.

The rearrangement joins TRBV10-3 to TRBJ2-5; D possibly corresponds to TRBD1 (6 bases). This CDR3 contains 13 residues. Looked up from germline, CDR1 is ENHRY and CDR2 is SYGVKD. V lost 4 bases and J 2 bases, leaving 8 bases between the germline ends. CDR3 sequence: CAISGDTQETQYF. Here the CDR3 DNA reads TGTGCCATCAGTGGGGACACTCAAGAGACCCAGTACTTC.

This clone is a singleton in its sample. This same CDR3 is encoded by further DNA sequences in the sample. This chain joins TRBV14 and TRBJ2-2; D unclear. Between the trimmed V and J ends, which lost 1 base and 2 bases, there was a span of 5 bases. The germline gives CDR1 SGHDN, CDR2 FVKESK. This CDR3 contains 14 residues. DNA of the CDR3: TGTGCCAGCAGCCAAGCCGGAAACACCGGGGAGCTGTTTTTT. Its protein product is CASSQAGNTGELFF.